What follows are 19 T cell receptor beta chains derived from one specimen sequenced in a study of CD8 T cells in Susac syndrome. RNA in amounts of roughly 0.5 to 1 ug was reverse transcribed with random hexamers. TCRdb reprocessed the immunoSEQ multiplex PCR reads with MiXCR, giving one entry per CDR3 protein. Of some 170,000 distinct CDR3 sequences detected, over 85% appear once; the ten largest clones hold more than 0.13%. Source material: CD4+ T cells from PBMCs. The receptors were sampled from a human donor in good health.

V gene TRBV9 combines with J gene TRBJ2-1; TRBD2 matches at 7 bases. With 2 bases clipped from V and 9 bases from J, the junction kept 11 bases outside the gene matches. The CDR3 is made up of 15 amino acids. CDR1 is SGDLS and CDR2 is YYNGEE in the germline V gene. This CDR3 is CASSVAEMTSREQFF. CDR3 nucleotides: TGTGCCAGCAGCGTGGCCGAAATGACTAGCCGTGAGCAGTTCTTC.

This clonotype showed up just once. DNA for the CDR3: TGCAGCGTGGACAGGGGAACGAGAAAGACCCAGTACTTC. It encodes CSVDRGTRKTQYF. The rearrangement joins TRBV29-1 to TRBJ2-5, with 9 nucleotides matching TRBD1. Germline CDR1 reads SQVTM; CDR2 reads ANQGSEA. This CDR3 has 13 residues. J lost 6 bases, V lost 6 bases, and 8 bases had no gene match.

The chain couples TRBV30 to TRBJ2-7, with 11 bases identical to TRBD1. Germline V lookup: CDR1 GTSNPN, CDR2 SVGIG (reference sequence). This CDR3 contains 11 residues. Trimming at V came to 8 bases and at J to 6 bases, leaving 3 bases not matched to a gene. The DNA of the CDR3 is TGTGCCCGGACAGGGGGCGGCGAGCAGTACTTC. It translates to CARTGGGEQYF.

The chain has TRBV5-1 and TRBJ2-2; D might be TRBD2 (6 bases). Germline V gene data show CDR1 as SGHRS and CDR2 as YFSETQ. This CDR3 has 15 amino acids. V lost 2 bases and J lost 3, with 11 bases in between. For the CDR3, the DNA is TGCGCCAGCAGCTTCGCGACTAGGGACACCGGGGAGCTGTTTTTT. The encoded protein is CASSFATRDTGELFF.

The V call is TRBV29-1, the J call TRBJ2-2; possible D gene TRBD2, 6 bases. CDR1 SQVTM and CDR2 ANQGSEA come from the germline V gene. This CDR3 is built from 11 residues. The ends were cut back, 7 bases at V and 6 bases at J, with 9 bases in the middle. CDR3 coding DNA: TGCAGCGCCAGGGACTCCGGGGAGCTGTTTTTT. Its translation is CSARDSGELFF.

As DNA, the CDR3 is TGCAGCGTGCTCTTGGCCGGGGGGGCGCGGGACTCAGCTTTCTTT. It translates to CSVLLAGGARDSAFF. The genes are TRBV29-1 and TRBJ1-1, with a weak D call TRBD1 (6 bases). Germline CDR1 and CDR2: SQVTM and ANQGSEA. There are 15 residues in the CDR3. Trimming took 6 bases from V and 10 from J, leaving 27 bases between them.

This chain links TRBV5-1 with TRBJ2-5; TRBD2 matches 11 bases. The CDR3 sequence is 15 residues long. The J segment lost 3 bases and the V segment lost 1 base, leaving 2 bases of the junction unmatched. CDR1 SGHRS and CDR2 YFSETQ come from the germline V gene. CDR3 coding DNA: TGCGCCAGCAGCTTGTCGGGACTAGCGGAAGAGACCCAGTACTTC. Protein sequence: CASSLSGLAEETQYF.

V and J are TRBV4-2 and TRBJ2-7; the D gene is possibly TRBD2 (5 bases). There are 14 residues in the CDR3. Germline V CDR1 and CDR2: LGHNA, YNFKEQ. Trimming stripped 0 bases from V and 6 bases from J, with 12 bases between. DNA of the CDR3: TGTGCCAGCAGCCAAGAACTCCCTCGGGGCGAGCAGTACTTC. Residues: CASSQELPRGEQYF.

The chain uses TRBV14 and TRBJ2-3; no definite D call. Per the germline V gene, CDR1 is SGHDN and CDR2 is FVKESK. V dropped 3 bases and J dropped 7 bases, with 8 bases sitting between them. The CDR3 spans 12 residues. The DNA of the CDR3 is TGTGCCAGCAGCCAGGTAGTGAATACGCAGTATTTT. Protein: CASSQVVNTQYF. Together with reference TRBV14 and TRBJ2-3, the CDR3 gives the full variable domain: EAGVTQFPSHSVIEKGQTVTLRCDPISGHDNLYWYRRVMGKEIKFLLHFVKESKQDESGMPNNRFLAERTGGTYSTLKVQPAELEDSGVYFCASSQVVNTQYFGPGTRLTVL.

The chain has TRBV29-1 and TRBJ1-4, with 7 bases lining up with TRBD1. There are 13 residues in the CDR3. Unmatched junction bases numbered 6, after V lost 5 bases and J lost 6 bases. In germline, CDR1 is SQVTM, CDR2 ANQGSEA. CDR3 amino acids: CSVRQGGYEKLFF. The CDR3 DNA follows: TGCAGCGTTCGGCAGGGGGGTTATGAAAAACTGTTTTTT.

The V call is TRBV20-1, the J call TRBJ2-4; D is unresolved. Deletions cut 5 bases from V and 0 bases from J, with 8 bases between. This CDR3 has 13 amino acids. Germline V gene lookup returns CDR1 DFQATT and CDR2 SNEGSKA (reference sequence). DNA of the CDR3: TGCAGTGCTCCGGAGCTAGCCAAAAACATTCAGTACTTC. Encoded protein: CSAPELAKNIQYF.

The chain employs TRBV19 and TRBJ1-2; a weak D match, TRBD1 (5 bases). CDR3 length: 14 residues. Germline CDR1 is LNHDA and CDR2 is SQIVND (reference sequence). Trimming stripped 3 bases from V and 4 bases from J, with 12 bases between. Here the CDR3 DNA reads TGTGCCAGTAGTATTGTGGGGCGCGGCTATGGCTACACCTTC. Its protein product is CASSIVGRGYGYTF.

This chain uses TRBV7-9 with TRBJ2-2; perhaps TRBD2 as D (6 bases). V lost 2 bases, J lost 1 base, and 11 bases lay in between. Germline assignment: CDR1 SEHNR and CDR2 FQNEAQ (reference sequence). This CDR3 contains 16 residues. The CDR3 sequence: CASSLQGLLNTGELFF. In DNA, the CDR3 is TGTGCCAGCAGCTTACAGGGACTTCTGAACACCGGGGAGCTGTTTTTT.

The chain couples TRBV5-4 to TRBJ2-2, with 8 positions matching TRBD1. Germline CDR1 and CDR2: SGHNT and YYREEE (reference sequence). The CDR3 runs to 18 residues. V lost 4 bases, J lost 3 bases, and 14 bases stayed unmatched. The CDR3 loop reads CASSLGAGGPLYTGELFF. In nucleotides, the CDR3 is TGTGCCAGCAGCCTCGGGGCAGGGGGCCCTTTGTACACCGGGGAGCTGTTTTTT.

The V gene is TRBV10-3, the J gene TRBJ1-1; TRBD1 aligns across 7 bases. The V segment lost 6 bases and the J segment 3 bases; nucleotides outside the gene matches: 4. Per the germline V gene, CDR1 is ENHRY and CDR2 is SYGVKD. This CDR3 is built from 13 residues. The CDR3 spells CAIRKDRDTEAFF. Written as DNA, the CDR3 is TGTGCCATCAGGAAAGACAGGGACACTGAAGCTTTCTTT.

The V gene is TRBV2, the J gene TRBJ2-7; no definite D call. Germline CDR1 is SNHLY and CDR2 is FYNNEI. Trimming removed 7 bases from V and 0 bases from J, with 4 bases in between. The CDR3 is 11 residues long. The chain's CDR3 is CASKFSYEQYF. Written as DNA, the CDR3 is TGTGCCAGCAAATTCTCCTACGAGCAGTACTTC. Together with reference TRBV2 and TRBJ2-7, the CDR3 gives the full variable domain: EPEVTQTPSHQVTQMGQEVILRCVPISNHLYFYWYRQILGQKVEFLVSFYNNEISEKSEIFDDQFSVERPDGSNFTLKIRSTKLEDSAMYFCASKFSYEQYFGPGTRLTVT.

CDR3 bases: TGCGCCAGCACGACCCCCAGCACAGATACGCAGTATTTT. Translation gives CASTTPSTDTQYF. V is TRBV5-1 and J is TRBJ2-3; D remains ambiguous. Germline CDR1 is SGHRS and CDR2 is YFSETQ. The ends were cut back, 6 bases at V and 0 bases at J, with 8 bases in the middle. The CDR3 totals 13 residues.

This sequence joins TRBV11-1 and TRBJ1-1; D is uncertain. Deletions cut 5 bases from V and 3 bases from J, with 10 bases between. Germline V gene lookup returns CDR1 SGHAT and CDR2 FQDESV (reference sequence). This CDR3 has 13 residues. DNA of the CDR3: TGTGCCAGCAGCCTCGATTGGGACACTGAAGCTTTCTTT. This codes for CASSLDWDTEAFF.

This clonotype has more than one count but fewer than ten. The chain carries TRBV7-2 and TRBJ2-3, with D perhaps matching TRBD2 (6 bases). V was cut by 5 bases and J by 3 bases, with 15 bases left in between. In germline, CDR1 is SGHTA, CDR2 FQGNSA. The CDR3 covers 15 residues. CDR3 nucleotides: TGTGCCAGCAGCCGGGGACTTGACCCGACAGATACGCAGTATTTT. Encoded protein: CASSRGLDPTDTQYF.